Presented here are 10 T cell receptor beta chains from one specimen sequenced in a study of radiotherapy plus CTLA-4 blockade in lung cancer. TCRdb keeps only in-frame clones here, not all; method: immunoSEQ multiplex PCR. The sample includes some 64,000 clones, approximately 79% seen only once; the top ten take roughly 15%. The sample in question was peripheral blood, obtained from a patient treated with radiotherapy plus ipilimumab. The receptors come from a human donor with non-small cell lung cancer whose response to radiotherapy plus ipilimumab could not be evaluated. Some clones in this sample may be carry-over from other donors' samples.

This clone was counted a few times. The rearrangement uses TRBV28 and TRBJ2-7; 12 nucleotides agree with TRBD1. This CDR3 comprises 18 residues. Per germline, CDR1 MDHEN and CDR2 SYDVKM. The junction had 16 bases not matched to a gene; V was cut back by 6 bases and J by 4 bases. CDR3 in DNA: TGTGCCAGCAGACCCGGGACAGGGGGCCGGGTGAGGGGATACGAGCAGTACTTC. Residues: CASRPGTGGRVRGYEQYF.

Only a few counts were recorded for this clone. In nucleotides, the CDR3 is TGCGCCAGCAGCCAAGGGCGAGACTCGAACACCGGGGAGCTGTTTTTT. Its protein product is CASSQGRDSNTGELFF. The chain uses TRBV4-1 and TRBJ2-2, with D unclear. The length of the CDR3 is 16 residues. Between the trimmed V and J ends, which lost 1 base and 0 bases, there was a span of 9 bases. The germline CDR1 and CDR2 sequences are MGHRA and YSYEKL.

The chain couples TRBV7-9 to TRBJ2-7; D is undetermined. There are 13 residues in the CDR3. Looked up from germline, CDR1 is SEHNR and CDR2 is FQNEAQ (reference sequence). Trimming took 2 bases from V and 6 from J, leaving 11 bases between them. The CDR3 DNA reads as TGTGCCAGCAGCTTAATCAGTAATGCCGAGCAGTACTTC. Amino acid sequence: CASSLISNAEQYF.

The chain uses TRBV10-3 and TRBJ2-5; perhaps TRBD2 as D (5 bases). The germline CDR1 and CDR2 sequences are ENHRY and SYGVKD. The ends were cut back, 0 bases at V and 1 base at J, with 12 bases in the middle. The CDR3 runs 16 residues. As DNA, the CDR3 is TGTGCCATCAGTGAGTCTTTTGAGGGTGGCCAAGAGACCCAGTACTTC. This codes for CAISESFEGGQETQYF.

The chain uses TRBV2 and TRBJ2-1, with 11 bases fitting TRBD2. The CDR3 runs to 14 residues. V dropped 4 bases and J dropped 7; count of bases not matched to a gene: 3. Germline V lookup: CDR1 SNHLY, CDR2 FYNNEI. The DNA for the CDR3 is TGTGCCAGCAGTGCACTAGCGGGGGCAAATGAGCAGTTCTTC. It specifies CASSALAGANEQFF.

The genes are TRBV5-1 and TRBJ2-5; TRBD1 matches 8 bases. V dropped 6 bases and J dropped 1; count of bases not matched to a gene: 5. CDR3 length: 14 amino acids. Germline loops: CDR1 SGHRS, CDR2 YFSETQ. CDR3: CASTPGGSQETQYF. DNA of the CDR3: TGCGCCAGCACTCCAGGGGGCAGCCAAGAGACCCAGTACTTC.

The chain employs TRBV6-5 and TRBJ1-6; the D gene is possibly TRBD1 (5 bases). Per the germline V gene, CDR1 is MNHEY and CDR2 is SVGAGI. The CDR3 is made up of 14 amino acids. The ends were cut back, 6 bases at V and 7 bases at J, with 13 bases in the middle. CDR3 residues: CASRVRAGNSPLHF. DNA for the CDR3: TGTGCCAGCAGGGTCAGGGCCGGGAATTCACCCCTCCACTTT.

This clone showed up just once. The rearrangement links TRBV25-1 to TRBJ2-5; 9 bases fit TRBD1. The CDR3 has 16 residues. Unmatched junction bases numbered 10, after V lost 3 bases and J lost 5 bases. The germline CDR1 and CDR2 sequences are MGHDK and SYGVNS. The CDR3 nucleotides are TGTGCCAGCAGTGACGCTGGACAGGGGATTTTTGAGACCCAGTACTTC. Translating gives CASSDAGQGIFETQYF.

The chain carries TRBV18 and TRBJ2-3; D possibly corresponds to TRBD1 (5 bases). The length of the CDR3 is 16 residues. Germline CDR1 and CDR2: KGHSH and LQKENI. Trimming took 6 bases from V and 3 from J, leaving 19 bases between them. The CDR3 coding sequence is TGTGCCAGCTCCGACCAGGGATTGGGTCAAACAGATACGCAGTATTTT. This translates into CASSDQGLGQTDTQYF.

The chain joins TRBV2 to TRBJ1-5, with D possibly TRBD1 on 5 matching bases. Trimming removed 6 bases at V and 6 bases at J, with 18 bases between. The CDR3 is 15 residues long. From germline, CDR1 is SNHLY and CDR2 FYNNEI. In DNA form, the CDR3 reads TGTGCCAGCAGCCAGGAGAGGTGGGGCAGTCAGCCCCAGCATTTT. Its protein is CASSQERWGSQPQHF.